Listed below are T cell receptor beta chains from one sample, sequenced in a study of shared clonotypes between healthy human individuals. Sequencing used immunoSEQ multiplex PCR; TCRdb keeps in-frame clones, though not all of them. Of some 2,100,000 clones in the sample, about 92% were seen once. The sample consisted of naive CD8+ T cells from PBMCs. The receptor source for this set is a man between 18 and 35 years old in good health. Some clones in this sample may be carry-over from other donors' samples. Both conserved end residues are part of each CDR3. D genes are given only for firm matches. Clone size is given for some rows only: seen once, a few or many times, or a class if the clone is expanded.

cdr3_length d_call j_call clone_size v_call cdr3_aa cdr3_nt
12 . TRBJ1-1 . TRBV27 CASSLLRGEAFF TGTGCCAGCAGTTTACTGCGGGGTGAAGCTTTCTTT
14 TRBD2 TRBJ2-3 . TRBV12-5 CASSLAGGGDTQYF TGTGCTAGTAGTCTAGCGGGAGGAGGAGATACGCAGTATTTT
14 . TRBJ2-5 . TRBV6-5 CASSPWETQETQYF TGTGCCAGCAGTCCGTGGGAAACCCAAGAGACCCAGTACTTC
13 . TRBJ2-5 . TRBV5-5 CASSQWAEETQYF TGTGCCAGCAGCCAGTGGGCAGAAGAGACCCAGTACTTC
16 . TRBJ1-3 . TRBV9 CASSVGARSAGNTIYF TGTGCCAGCAGCGTAGGGGCTCGGTCAGCTGGAAACACCATATATTTT
15 . TRBJ1-1 . TRBV4-3 CASSQAMLGGTEAFF TGCGCCAGCAGCCAAGCGATGTTGGGCGGCACTGAAGCTTTCTTT
17 TRBD1 TRBJ1-1 . TRBV7-6 CASSAWDRGRADTEAFF TGTGCCAGCAGCGCCTGGGACAGGGGGCGCGCGGACACTGAAGCTTTCTTT
12 . TRBJ2-4 . TRBV11-2 CASSQGGNIQYF TGTGCCAGCAGCCAGGGGGGGAACATTCAGTACTTC
14 TRBD1 TRBJ2-7 . TRBV2 CASTLGTGSYEQYF TGTGCCAGCACCCTCGGGACAGGAAGCTACGAGCAGTACTTC
15 TRBD1 TRBJ1-1 . TRBV19 CASSPQGAGNTEAFF TGTGCCAGTAGCCCCCAGGGGGCGGGGAACACTGAAGCTTTCTTT
15 TRBD2 TRBJ2-1 . TRBV6-5 CASSGLAGGHNEQFF TGTGCCAGCAGTGGACTAGCGGGGGGACACAATGAGCAGTTCTTC
12 . TRBJ1-5 . TRBV7-2 CASSSGWEPQHF TGTGCCAGCAGCTCGGGGTGGGAGCCCCAGCATTTT
17 . TRBJ2-7 . TRBV27 CASSLGATGTGPSEQYF TGTGCCAGCAGTTTGGGTGCAACCGGGACGGGGCCCTCCGAGCAGTACTTC
15 . TRBJ1-1 . TRBV4-3 CASSQDPGPRTEAFF TGCGCCAGCAGCCAAGACCCCGGGCCCCGCACTGAAGCTTTCTTT
14 . TRBJ2-7 . TRBV9 CASSKWTGWDEQYF TGTGCCAGCAGCAAATGGACCGGGTGGGACGAGCAGTACTTC
13 TRBD1 TRBJ1-2 . TRBV6-4 CASSEDRAGGYTF TGTGCCAGCAGTGAAGACAGGGCAGGTGGCTACACCTTC
13 . TRBJ2-3 . TRBV19 CASSERAGDTQYF TGTGCCAGTAGTGAGCGGGCGGGAGATACGCAGTATTTT
14 . TRBJ2-1 . TRBV6-6 CASRTTVRNNEQFF TGTGCCAGCAGGACGACTGTGAGAAACAATGAGCAGTTCTTC
15 . TRBJ2-7 . TRBV6-1 CASSLEGDTYYEQYF TGTGCCAGCAGTCTTGAGGGGGACACTTACTACGAGCAGTACTTC
12 . TRBJ1-1 few TRBV28 CASNGPATEAFF TGTGCCAGCAACGGCCCCGCCACTGAAGCTTTCTTT
13 . TRBJ2-1 . TRBV7-8 CASLGGITDEQFF TGTGCCAGCCTTGGCGGGATAACGGATGAGCAGTTCTTC
15 . TRBJ1-5 . TRBV19 CASSGLTGVNQPQHF TGTGCCAGTAGCGGACTCACGGGGGTCAATCAGCCCCAGCATTTT
14 . TRBJ1-2 . TRBV7-6 CASSLDPGKRGYTF TGTGCCAGCAGCTTAGACCCAGGCAAAAGAGGCTACACCTTC
16 . TRBJ2-1 . TRBV7-8 CASSESPGSLYNEQFF TGTGCCAGCAGCGAGTCCCCCGGGTCCTTATACAATGAGCAGTTCTTC
14 . TRBJ1-4 . TRBV27 CASSLLTGDEKLFF TGTGCCAGCAGTTTATTAACCGGGGATGAAAAACTGTTTTTT
13 . TRBJ2-7 . TRBV27 CASSLALGNEQYF TGTGCCAGCAGTTTAGCTCTGGGTAACGAGCAGTACTTC
14 TRBD2 TRBJ2-5 . TRBV27 CASSLLAGGETQYF TGTGCCAGCAGTTTACTAGCGGGAGGGGAGACCCAGTACTTC
16 TRBD1 TRBJ1-4 . TRBV29-1 CSAGQGARATNEKLFF TGCAGCGCGGGACAGGGGGCGCGGGCAACTAATGAAAAACTGTTTTTT
11 . TRBJ1-2 once TRBV29-1 CSVRGADGYTF TGCAGCGTTCGGGGGGCGGATGGCTACACCTTC
14 TRBD1 TRBJ2-7 . TRBV27 CASSLSGTAYEQYF TGTGCCAGCAGTTTATCGGGGACAGCCTACGAGCAGTACTTC
17 TRBD2 TRBJ2-1 . TRBV27 CASSLPSLAGDLDEQFF TGTGCCAGCAGTTTACCCTCACTAGCGGGAGATCTGGATGAGCAGTTCTTC
14 . TRBJ1-1 . TRBV7-9 CHTLEITRYTEAFF TGTCACACCCTAGAGATAACGAGGTACACTGAAGCTTTCTTT
14 TRBD1 TRBJ1-2 . TRBV6-5 CASSGWDSSYGYTF TGTGCCAGCAGTGGCTGGGACAGCAGCTATGGCTACACCTTC
16 . TRBJ1-2 . TRBV19 CASIRGLAAEPYGYTF TGTGCCAGTATCCGGGGACTAGCTGCAGAGCCCTATGGCTACACCTTC
12 TRBD1 TRBJ2-7 . TRBV9 CASSATGGEQYF TGTGCCAGCAGCGCCACAGGGGGCGAGCAGTACTTC
16 TRBD1 TRBJ1-5 . TRBV15 CATSDRTGGIGQPQHF TGTGCCACCAGCGATAGGACAGGGGGAATCGGTCAGCCCCAGCATTTT
16 . TRBJ2-3 . TRBV19 CASSIVGRGGADTQYF TGTGCCAGTAGTATAGTAGGCCGGGGAGGAGCAGATACGCAGTATTTT
15 TRBD1 TRBJ1-2 . TRBV11-2 CASSSDRAVYYGYTF TGTGCCAGCAGCTCGGACAGGGCTGTATACTATGGCTACACCTTC
16 . TRBJ2-1 . TRBV11-3 CASSSYQGKGLNEQFF TGTGCCAGCAGCTCCTACCAGGGGAAGGGGCTCAATGAGCAGTTCTTC
18 TRBD2 TRBJ2-5 . TRBV5-1 CASSPGTSGGRGEETQYF TGCGCCAGCAGCCCCGGGACTAGCGGTGGCCGCGGGGAAGAGACCCAGTACTTC
17 . TRBJ2-3 . TRBV7-9 CASSLALVEAITDTQYF TGTGCCAGCAGCTTAGCCCTTGTAGAGGCTATCACAGATACGCAGTATTTT
14 . TRBJ2-5 . TRBV10-2 CASSPGLRGETQYF TGCGCCAGCAGTCCGGGCCTTCGTGGAGAGACCCAGTACTTC
17 TRBD2 TRBJ2-7 . TRBV30 CAWSGVAGVLGSYEQYF TGTGCCTGGAGTGGGGTAGCGGGAGTTCTAGGGTCCTACGAGCAGTACTTC
14 TRBD1 TRBJ2-7 once TRBV27 CASSLRQGAYEQYF TGTGCCAGCAGCCTCCGACAGGGGGCGTACGAGCAGTACTTC
13 . TRBJ1-1 . TRBV27 CASSPRGGTEAFF TGTGCCAGCAGCCCGAGGGGGGGCACTGAAGCTTTCTTT
17 TRBD2 TRBJ2-1 . TRBV4-1 CASSRTSGRAVYNEQFF TGCGCCAGCAGCCGCACTAGCGGGAGGGCCGTCTACAATGAGCAGTTCTTC